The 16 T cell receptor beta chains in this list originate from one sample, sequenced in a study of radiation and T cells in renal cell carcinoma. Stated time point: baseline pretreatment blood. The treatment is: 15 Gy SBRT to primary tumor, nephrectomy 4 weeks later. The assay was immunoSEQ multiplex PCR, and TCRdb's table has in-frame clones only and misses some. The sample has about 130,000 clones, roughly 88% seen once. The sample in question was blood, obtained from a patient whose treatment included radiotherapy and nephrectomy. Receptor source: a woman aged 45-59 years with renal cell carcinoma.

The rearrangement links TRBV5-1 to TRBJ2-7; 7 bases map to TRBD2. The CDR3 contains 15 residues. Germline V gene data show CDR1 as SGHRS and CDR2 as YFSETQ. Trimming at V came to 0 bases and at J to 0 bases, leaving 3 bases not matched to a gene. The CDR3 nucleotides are TGCGCCAGCAGCTTGGATTCTAGCGGCTCCTACGAGCAGTACTTC. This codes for CASSLDSSGSYEQYF. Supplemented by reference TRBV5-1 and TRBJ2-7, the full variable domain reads KAGVTQTPRYLIKTRGQQVTLSCSPISGHRSVSWYQQTPGQGLQFLFEYFSETQRNKGNFPGRFSGRQFSNSRSEMNVSTLELGDSALYLCASSLDSSGSYEQYFGPGTRLTVT.

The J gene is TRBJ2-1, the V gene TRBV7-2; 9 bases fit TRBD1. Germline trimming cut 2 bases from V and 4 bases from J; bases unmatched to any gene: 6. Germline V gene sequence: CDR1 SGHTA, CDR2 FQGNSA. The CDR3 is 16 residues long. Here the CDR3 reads CASSLRDRAKYNEQFF. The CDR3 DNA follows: TGTGCCAGCAGCTTAAGGGACAGGGCAAAATACAATGAGCAGTTCTTC.

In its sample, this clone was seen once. The CDR3 DNA sequence: TGTGCCAGCAGCCCAGAGGGGACCCCATGGAGTACGCAGTATTTT. This codes for CASSPEGTPWSTQYF. The V gene is TRBV9, the J gene TRBJ2-3; perhaps D is TRBD1 or TRBD2 (5 bases each). Germline V lookup: CDR1 SGDLS, CDR2 YYNGEE. This CDR3 is built from 15 residues. V was cut by 4 bases and J by 8 bases, with 20 bases left in between.

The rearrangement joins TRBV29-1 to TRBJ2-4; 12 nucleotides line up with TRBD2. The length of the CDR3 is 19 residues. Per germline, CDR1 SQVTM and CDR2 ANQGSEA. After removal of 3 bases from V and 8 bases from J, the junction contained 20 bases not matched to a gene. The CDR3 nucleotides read TGCAGCGTTGAGTTCCCCCCCACACGGTGCTCTAGCGGGGGGGACATTCAGTACTTC. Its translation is CSVEFPPTRCSSGGDIQYF.

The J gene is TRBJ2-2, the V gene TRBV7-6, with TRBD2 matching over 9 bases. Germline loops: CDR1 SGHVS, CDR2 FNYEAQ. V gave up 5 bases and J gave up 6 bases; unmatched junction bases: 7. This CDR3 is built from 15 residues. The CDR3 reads CASSGGLAMPGELFF. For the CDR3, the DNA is TGTGCCAGCAGCGGGGGACTAGCAATGCCCGGGGAGCTGTTTTTT.

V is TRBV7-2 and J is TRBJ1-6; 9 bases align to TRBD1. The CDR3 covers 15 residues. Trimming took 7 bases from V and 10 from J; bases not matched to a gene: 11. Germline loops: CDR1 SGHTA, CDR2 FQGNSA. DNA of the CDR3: TGTGCCAGCACCCCTACGGGGACAGGGTCATCACCCCTCCACTTT. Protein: CASTPTGTGSSPLHF.

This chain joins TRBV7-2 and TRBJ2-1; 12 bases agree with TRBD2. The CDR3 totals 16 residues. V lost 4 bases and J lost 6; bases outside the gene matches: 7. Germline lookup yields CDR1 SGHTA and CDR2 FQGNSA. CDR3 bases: TGTGCCAGCAGCTATACTAGCGGGGGGACCGTCAATGAGCAGTTCTTC. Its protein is CASSYTSGGTVNEQFF.

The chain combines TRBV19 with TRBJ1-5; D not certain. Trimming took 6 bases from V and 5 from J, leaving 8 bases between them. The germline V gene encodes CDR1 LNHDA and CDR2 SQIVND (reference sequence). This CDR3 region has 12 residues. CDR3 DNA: TGTGCCAGTAGGGATAGAGATCAGCCCCAGCATTTT. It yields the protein CASRDRDQPQHF.

CDR3 residues: CASSHDRVGKSLHF. The CDR3 DNA reads TGTGCCAGCAGCCACGACAGGGTGGGTAAATCCCTCCACTTT. This sequence joins TRBV4-2 and TRBJ1-6; 7 bases are shared with TRBD1. The V and J ends lost 3 bases and 14 bases, in that order; junction bases with no gene match: 10. This CDR3 comprises 14 residues. From germline, CDR1 is LGHNA and CDR2 YNFKEQ.

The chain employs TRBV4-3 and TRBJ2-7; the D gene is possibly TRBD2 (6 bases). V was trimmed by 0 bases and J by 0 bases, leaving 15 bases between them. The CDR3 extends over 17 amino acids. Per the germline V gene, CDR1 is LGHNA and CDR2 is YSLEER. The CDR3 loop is CASSQDAGRGSSYEQYF. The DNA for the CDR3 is TGCGCCAGCAGCCAAGATGCGGGACGGGGAAGCTCCTACGAGCAGTACTTC.

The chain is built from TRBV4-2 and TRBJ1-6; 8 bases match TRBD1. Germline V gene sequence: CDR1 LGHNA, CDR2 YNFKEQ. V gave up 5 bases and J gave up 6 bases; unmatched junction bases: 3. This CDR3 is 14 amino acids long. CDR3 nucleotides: TGTGCCAGCAGCTCAACAGGGGGTAATTCACCCCTCCACTTT. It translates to CASSSTGGNSPLHF.

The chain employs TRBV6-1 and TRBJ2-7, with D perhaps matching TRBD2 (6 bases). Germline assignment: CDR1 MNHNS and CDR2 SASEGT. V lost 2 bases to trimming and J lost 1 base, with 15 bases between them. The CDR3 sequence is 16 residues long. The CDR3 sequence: CASSEMPRAGSYEQYF. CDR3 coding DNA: TGTGCCAGCAGTGAAATGCCCAGGGCGGGATCCTACGAGCAGTACTTC.

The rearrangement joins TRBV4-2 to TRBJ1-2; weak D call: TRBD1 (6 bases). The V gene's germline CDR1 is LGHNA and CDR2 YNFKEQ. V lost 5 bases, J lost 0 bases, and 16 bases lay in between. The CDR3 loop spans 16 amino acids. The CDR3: CASSEFRQASNYGYTF. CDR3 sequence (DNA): TGTGCCAGCAGCGAGTTTCGACAGGCTTCTAACTATGGCTACACCTTC.

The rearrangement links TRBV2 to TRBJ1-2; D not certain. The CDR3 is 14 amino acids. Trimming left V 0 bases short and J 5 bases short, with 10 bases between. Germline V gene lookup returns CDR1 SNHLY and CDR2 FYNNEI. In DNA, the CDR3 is TGTGCCAGCAGTGAAGCTGCTTCCATTTATGGCTACACCTTC. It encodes CASSEAASIYGYTF.

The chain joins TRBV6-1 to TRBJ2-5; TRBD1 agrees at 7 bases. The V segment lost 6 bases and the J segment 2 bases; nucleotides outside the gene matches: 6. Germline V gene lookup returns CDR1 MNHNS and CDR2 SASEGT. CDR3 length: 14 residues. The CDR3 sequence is CASSLGQPQETQYF. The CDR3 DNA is TGTGCCAGCAGCTTGGGACAGCCTCAAGAGACCCAGTACTTC.

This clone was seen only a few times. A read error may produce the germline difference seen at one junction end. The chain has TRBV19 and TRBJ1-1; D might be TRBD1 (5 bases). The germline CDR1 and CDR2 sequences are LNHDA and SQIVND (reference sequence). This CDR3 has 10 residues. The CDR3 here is CASSREGPIF. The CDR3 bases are TGTGCCAGTAGCCGGGAGGGGCCGATCTTT.